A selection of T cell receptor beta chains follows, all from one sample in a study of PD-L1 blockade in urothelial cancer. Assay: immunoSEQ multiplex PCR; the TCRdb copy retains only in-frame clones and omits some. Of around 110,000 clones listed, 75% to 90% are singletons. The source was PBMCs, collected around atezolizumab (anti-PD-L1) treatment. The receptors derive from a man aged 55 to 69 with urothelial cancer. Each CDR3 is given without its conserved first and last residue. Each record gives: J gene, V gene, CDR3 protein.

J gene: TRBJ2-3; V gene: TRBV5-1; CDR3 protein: ASSLGVAGGPTDTQY
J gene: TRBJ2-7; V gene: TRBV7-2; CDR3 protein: ASSLGSSGGYEQY
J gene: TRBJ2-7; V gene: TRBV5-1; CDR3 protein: ASSWGQGGSYEQY
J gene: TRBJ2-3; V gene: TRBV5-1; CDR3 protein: ASSFGAGGSTDTQY
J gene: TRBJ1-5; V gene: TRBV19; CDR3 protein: ASSTGGMGNQPQH
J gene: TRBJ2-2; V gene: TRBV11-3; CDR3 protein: ASSFRLAGGLGGELF
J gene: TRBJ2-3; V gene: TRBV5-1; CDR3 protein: ASSPTGASTDTQY
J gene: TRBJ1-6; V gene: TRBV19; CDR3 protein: ASKMRGNSPLH
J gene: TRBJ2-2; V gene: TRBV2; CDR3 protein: ASSEGLRTGELF
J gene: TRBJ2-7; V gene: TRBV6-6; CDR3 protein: ASSTGTSGGYEQY
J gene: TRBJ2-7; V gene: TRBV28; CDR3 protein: ASSLGLQRLDYEQY
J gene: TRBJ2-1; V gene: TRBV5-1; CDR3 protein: ASSFPPVEQF
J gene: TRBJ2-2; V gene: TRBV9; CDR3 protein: ASSGGQGTNTGELF
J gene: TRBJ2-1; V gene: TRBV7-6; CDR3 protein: ASSFDFSGGAANEQF
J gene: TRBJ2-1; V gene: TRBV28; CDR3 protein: ASSLLSSSYNEQF
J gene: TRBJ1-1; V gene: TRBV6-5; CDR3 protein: ASRPGQMNTEAF
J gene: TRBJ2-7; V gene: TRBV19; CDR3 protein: ASSTAAGLEQY
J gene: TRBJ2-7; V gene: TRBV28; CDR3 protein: ASSLLGTSGSYEQY
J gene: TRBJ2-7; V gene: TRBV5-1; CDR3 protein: ASSSGLAGEGEQY
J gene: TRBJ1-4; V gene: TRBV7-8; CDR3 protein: ASSSQGRSNEKLF
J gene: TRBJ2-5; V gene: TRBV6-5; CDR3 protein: ASNEQGVETQY
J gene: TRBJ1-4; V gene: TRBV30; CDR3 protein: AWNRQGNEKLF
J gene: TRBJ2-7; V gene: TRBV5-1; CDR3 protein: ASSLGTFNFYEQY
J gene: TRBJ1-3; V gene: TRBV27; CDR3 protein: ASKRFSGNTIY
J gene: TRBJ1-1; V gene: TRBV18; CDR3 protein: ASSPQSGSRTEAF
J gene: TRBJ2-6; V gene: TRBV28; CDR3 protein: ASSTGTGANVLT
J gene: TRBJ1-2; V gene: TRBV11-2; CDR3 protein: ASSLDNFYGYT
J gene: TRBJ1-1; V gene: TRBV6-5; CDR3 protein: ASPNFWALNTEAF
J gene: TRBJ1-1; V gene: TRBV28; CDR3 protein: ASSFGLGWANTEAF
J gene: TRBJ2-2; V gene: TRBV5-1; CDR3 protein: ASSRTGEDTGELF
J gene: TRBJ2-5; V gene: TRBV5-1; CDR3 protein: ASSLAGRLQETQY
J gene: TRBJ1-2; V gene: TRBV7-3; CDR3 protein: ASSPPPWTGGPYGYT
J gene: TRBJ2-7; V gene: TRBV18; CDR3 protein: ASSPPYRGEQY
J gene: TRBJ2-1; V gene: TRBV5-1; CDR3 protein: ASSPSAAYNEQF
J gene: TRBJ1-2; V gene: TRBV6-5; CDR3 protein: ASSYGQYGYT
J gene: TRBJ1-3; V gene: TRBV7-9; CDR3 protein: ASSPQGGGNTIY
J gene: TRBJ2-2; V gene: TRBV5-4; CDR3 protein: ASSFWTVSAGELF
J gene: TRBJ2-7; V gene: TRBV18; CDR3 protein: ASSSGTGDEQY
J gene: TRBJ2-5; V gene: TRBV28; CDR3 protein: ASSYGTSGRVETQY
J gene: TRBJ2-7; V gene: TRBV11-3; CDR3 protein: ASSPGQGHSYEQY
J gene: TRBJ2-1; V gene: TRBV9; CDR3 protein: ASSVGSGGVGSYNEQF
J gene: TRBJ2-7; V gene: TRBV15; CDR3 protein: ATSKTGLGPSSYEQY
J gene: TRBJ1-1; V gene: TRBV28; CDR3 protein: ASSRGTGMNTEAF
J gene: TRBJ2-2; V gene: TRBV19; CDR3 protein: ASSILPLAGASGELF
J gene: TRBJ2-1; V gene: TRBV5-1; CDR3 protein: ASSLKAGELNEQF